This T cell receptor (beta chain) was captured by sequencing in a study of CD8 T cells in ankylosing spondylitis. 5'-RACE, quantitative and with molecular barcodes, yielded the TCR beta libraries. MiXCR, applied by TCRdb to the 5' RACE reads, yields one record per CDR3 protein. The sample consists of approximately 200,000 distinct CDR3 sequences, 10% to 15% of them appearing once. This clonotype has ten or more counts. What it binds is not known. The study's findings and limits: One TCR beta motif, made up of roughly eight highly homologous variants, appeared characteristic of ankylosing spondylitis blood. Clones linked to disease were reported to show significant enrichment in matched ankylosing spondylitis synovial fluid.

The germline gives CDR1 SGHAT, CDR2 FQNNGV. V was clipped by 5 bases and J by 4 bases, with 15 bases between them. The CDR3 runs to 15 residues. What was sequenced was blood, either unsorted or a sorted T cell fraction (not recorded which). The J gene is TRBJ2-1, the V gene TRBV11-2, with D perhaps matching TRBD1 (6 bases). The origin of this receptor is a female donor with ankylosing spondylitis or in good health (not recorded which). The chain's CDR3 is CASSVGAGRYNEQFF. In DNA form, the CDR3 reads TGTGCCAGCAGCGTGGGGGCCGGCAGATACAATGAGCAGTTCTTC. Full variable domain (rest looked up from reference TRBV11-2 and TRBJ2-1): EAGVAQSPRYKIIEKRQSVAFWCNPISGHATLYWYQQILGQGPKLLIQFQNNGVVDDSQLPKDRFSAERLKGVDSTLKIQPAKLEDSAVYLCASSVGAGRYNEQFFGPGTRLTVL.